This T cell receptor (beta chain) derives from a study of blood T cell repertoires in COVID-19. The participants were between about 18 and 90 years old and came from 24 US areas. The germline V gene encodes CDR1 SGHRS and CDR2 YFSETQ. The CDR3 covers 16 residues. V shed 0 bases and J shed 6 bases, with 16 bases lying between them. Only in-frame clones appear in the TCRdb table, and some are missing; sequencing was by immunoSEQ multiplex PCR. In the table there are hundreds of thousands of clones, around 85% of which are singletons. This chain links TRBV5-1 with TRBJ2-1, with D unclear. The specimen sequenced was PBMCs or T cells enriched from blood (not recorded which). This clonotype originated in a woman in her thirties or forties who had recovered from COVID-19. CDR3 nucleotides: TGCGCCAGCAGCTTGGATTGGGTAGCTGTTGCCAATGAGCAGTTCTTC. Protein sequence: CASSLDWVAVANEQFF.